The table lists the clone carrying this TCR beta chain with a few counts. The source of the sample is a study of early T cells in non-severe SARS-CoV-2 infection. TCRdb re-analysed the 5' RACE reads in MiXCR, keeping a single row per CDR3 protein. The top ten clones hold more than 3% of a sample with tens of thousands of distinct CDR3 sequences, 7.5% to 9.5% of them seen once. Germline CDR1 ENHRY, CDR2 SYGVKD. The V and J ends lost 11 bases and 1 base respectively, with 10 bases between them. This CDR3 region has 12 residues. The TCR originated in an adult who was a healthcare worker with PCR-confirmed SARS-CoV-2 infection or an uninfected control (not recorded which). The gene calls are TRBV10-3 and TRBJ2-3; D remains unclear. The source material was whole blood, sampled at baseline. CDR3 region: CAPHRGTDTQYF. In nucleotides, the CDR3 is TGTGCCCCCCACCGGGGCACAGATACGCAGTATTTT.